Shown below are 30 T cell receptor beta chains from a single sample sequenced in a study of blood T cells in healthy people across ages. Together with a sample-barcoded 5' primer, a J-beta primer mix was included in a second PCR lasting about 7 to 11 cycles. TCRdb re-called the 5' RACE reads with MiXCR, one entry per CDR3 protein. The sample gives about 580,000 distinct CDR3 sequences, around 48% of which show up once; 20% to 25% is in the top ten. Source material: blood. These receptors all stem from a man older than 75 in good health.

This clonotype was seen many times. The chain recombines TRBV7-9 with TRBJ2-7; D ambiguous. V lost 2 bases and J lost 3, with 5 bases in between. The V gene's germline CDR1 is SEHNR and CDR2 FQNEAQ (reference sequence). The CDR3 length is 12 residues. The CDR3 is CASSLSYYEQYF. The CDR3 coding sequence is TGTGCCAGCAGCTTATCATACTACGAGCAGTACTTC.

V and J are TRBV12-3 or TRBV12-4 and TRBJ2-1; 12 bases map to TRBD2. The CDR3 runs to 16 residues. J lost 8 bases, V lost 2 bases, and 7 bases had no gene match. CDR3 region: CASSLQLAGGFDEQFF. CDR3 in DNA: TGTGCCAGCAGTTTACAACTAGCGGGGGGATTTGATGAGCAGTTCTTC.

The CDR3 region has the DNA TGTGCCAGCAGCCAAGCCGGGACCCTCAATGAGCAGTACTTC. Translating gives CASSQAGTLNEQYF. The chain couples TRBV3-1 to TRBJ2-1; TRBD1 or TRBD2 may be the D gene (5 bases each). The last part of the DNA fits TRBJ2-7 better; the J call may be wrong. Germline V gives CDR1 LGHDT, CDR2 YNNKEL (reference sequence). This CDR3 has 14 residues.

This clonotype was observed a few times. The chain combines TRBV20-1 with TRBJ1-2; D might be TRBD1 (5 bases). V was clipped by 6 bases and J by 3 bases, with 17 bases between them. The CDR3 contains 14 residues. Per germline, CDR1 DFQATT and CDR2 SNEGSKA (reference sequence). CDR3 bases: TGCAGTGCCTATCCCCGGGACCGTCACTATGGCTACACCTTC. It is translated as CSAYPRDRHYGYTF.

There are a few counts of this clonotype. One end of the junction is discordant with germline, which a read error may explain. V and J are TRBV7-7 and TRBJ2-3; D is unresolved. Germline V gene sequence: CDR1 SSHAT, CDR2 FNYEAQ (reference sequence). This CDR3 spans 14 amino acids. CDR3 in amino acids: CASSLDGPTNTQYF. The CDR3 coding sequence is TGTGCTAGCAGCTTAGACGGACCAACAAATACGCAGTATTTT.

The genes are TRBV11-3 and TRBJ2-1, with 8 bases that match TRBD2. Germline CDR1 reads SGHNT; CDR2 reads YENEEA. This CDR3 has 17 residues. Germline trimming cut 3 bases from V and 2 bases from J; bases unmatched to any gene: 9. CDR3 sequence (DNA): TGTGCCAGCAGCTTTGACGGGACTAGGGCGACCTACAATGAGCAGTTCTTC. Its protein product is CASSFDGTRATYNEQFF.

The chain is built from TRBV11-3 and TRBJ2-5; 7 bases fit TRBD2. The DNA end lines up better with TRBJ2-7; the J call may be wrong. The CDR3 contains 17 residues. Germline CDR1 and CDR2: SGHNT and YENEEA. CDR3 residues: CASSLVADERGIYEQYF. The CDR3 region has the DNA TGTGCCAGCAGCTTAGTGGCCGACGAGCGGGGAATCTACGAGCAGTACTTC.

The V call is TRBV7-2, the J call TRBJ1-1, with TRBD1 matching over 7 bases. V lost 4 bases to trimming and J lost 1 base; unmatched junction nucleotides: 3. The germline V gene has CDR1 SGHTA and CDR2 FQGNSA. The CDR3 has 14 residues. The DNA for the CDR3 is TGTGCCAGCAGCTCCGAGGGGGCGAACACTGAAGCTTTCTTT. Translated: CASSSEGANTEAFF.

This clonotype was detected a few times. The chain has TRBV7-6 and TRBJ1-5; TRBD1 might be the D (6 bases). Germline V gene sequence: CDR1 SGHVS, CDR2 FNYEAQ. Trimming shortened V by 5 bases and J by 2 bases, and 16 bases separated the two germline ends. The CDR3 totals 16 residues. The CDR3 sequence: CASSPTRGVGNQPQHF. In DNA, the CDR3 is TGTGCCAGCAGCCCCACGAGGGGGGTCGGCAATCAGCCCCAGCATTTT.

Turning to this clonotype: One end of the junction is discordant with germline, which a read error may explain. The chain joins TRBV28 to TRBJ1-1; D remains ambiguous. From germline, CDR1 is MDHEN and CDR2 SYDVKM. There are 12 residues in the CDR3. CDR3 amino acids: CAGSSGNTEAFF. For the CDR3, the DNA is TGTGCCGGCAGTTCCGGGAACACTGAAGCTTTCTTT. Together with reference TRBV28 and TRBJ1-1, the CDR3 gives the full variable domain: DVKVTQSSRYLVKRTGEKVFLECVQDMDHENMFWYRQDPGLGLRLIYFSYDVKMKEKGDIPEGYSVSREKKERFSLILESASTNQTSMYLCAGSSGNTEAFFGQGTRLTVV.

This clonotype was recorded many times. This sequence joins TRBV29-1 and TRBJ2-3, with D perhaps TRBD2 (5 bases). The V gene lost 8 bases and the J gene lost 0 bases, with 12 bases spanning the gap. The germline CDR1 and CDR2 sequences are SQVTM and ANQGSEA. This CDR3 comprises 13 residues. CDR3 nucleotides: TGCAGCTCTCTGGGAGTTAGCACAGATACGCAGTATTTT. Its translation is CSSLGVSTDTQYF.

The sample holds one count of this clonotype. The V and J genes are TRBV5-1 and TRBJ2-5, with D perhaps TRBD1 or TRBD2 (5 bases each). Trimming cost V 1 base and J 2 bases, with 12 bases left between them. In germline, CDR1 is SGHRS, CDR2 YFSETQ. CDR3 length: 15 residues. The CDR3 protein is CASSLLGRQQETQYF. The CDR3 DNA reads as TGCGCCAGCAGCTTGCTGGGACGCCAACAAGAGACCCAGTACTTC.

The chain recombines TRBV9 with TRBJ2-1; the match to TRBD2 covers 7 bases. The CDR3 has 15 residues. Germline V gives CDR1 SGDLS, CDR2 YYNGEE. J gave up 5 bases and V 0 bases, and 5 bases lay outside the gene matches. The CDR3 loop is CASSVDAGVHNEQFF. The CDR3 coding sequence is TGTGCCAGCAGCGTAGACGCGGGAGTCCACAATGAGCAGTTCTTC.

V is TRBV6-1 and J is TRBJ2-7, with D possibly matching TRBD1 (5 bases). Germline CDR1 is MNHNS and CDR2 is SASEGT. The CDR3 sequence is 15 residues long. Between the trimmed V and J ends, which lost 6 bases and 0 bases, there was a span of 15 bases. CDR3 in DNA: TGTGCCAGCAGGGCGTCGAGGACACTCTCCTACGAGCAGTACTTC. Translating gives CASRASRTLSYEQYF.

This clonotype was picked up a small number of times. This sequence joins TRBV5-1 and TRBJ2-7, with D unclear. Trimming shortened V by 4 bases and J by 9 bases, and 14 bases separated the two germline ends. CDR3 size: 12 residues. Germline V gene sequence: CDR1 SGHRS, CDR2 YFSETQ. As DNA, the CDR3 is TGCGCCAGCAGCAACCCTTCATCTGGGCAGTACTTC. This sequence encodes CASSNPSSGQYF.

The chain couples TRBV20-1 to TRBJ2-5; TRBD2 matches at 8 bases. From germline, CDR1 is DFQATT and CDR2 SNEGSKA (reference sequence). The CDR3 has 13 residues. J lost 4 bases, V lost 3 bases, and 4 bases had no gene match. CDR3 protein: CSARSGSRETQYF. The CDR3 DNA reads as TGCAGTGCTAGGAGCGGGAGCAGAGAGACCCAGTACTTC.

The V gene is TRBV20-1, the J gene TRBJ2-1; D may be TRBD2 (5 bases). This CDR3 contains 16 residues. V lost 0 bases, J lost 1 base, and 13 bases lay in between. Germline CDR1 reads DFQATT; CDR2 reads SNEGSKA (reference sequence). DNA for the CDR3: TGCAGTGCTAGAGATCAAACGGGGAGATCCTACAATGAGCAGTTCTTC. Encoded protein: CSARDQTGRSYNEQFF.

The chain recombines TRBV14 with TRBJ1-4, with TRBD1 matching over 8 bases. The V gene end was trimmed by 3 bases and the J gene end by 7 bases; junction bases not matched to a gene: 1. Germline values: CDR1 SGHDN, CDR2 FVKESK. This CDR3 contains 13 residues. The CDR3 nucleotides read TGTGCCAGCAGCCAGCAGGGGGCTGAAAAACTGTTTTTT. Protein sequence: CASSQQGAEKLFF.

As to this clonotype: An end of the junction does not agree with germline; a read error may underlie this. CDR3 DNA: TGCGCCGGCAGCTTGGTGCCTAGCGGAGATCCCTACGAGCAGTACTTC. It codes for CAGSLVPSGDPYEQYF. The J gene is TRBJ2-7, the V gene TRBV5-1; the match to TRBD2 covers 7 bases. CDR3 size: 16 residues. Germline values: CDR1 SGHRS, CDR2 YFSETQ.

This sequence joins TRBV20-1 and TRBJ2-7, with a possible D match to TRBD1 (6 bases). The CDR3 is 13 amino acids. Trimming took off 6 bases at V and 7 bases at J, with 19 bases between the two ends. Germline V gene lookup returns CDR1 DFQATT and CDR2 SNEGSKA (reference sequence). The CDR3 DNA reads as TGCAGTGCCCATGGACAGTCCCCAAGGGAGCAGTACTTC. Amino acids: CSAHGQSPREQYF.

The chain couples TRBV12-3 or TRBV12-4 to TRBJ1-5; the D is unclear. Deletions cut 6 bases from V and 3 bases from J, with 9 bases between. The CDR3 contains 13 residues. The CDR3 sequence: CASSREINQPQHF. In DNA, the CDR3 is TGTGCCAGCAGCCGAGAGATCAATCAGCCCCAGCATTTT.

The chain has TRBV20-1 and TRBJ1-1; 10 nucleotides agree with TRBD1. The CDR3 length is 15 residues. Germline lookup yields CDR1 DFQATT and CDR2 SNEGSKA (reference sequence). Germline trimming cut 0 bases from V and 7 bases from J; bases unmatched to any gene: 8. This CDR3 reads CSARDPDRGRNEAFF. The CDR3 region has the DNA TGCAGTGCTAGAGATCCTGACAGGGGGCGGAATGAAGCTTTCTTT.

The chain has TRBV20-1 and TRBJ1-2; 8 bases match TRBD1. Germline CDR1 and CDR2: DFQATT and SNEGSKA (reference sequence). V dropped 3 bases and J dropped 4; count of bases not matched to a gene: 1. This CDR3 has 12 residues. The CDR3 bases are TGCAGTGCTAGTGACAGGGGCTATGGCTACACCTTC. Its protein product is CSASDRGYGYTF.

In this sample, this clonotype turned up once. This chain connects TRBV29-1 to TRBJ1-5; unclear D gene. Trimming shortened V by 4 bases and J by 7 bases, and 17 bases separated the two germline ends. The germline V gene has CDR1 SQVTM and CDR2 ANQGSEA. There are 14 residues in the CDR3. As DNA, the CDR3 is TGCAGCGTTGGTCCAGAGTTTGTAGGACAGCCCCAGCATTTT. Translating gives CSVGPEFVGQPQHF.

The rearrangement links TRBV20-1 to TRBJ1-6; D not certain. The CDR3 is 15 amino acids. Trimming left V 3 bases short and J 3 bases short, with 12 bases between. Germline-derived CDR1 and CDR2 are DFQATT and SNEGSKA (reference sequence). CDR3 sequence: CSASVQANYNSPLHF. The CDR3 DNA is TGCAGTGCTAGTGTCCAGGCCAACTATAATTCACCCCTCCACTTT.

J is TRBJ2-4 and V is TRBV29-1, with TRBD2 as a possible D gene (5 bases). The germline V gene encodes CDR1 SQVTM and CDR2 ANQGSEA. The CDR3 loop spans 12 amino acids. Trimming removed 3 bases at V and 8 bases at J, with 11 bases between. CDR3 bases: TGCAGCGTTGAGGCGGGTAGGGACATTCAGTACTTC. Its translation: CSVEAGRDIQYF.

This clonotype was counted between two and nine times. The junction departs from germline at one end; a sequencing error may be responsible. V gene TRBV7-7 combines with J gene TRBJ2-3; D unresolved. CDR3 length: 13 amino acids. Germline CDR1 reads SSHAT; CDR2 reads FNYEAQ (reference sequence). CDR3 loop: CASSVVRTDTQYF. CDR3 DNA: TGTGCTAGCAGCGTAGTACGGACAGATACGCAGTATTTT.

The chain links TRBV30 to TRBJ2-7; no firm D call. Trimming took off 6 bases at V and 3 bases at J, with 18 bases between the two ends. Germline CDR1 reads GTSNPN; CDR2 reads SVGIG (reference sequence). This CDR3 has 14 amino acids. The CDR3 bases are TGTGCCTGTAGATTCTCAAACCCAAACTACGAGCAGTACTTC. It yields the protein CACRFSNPNYEQYF.

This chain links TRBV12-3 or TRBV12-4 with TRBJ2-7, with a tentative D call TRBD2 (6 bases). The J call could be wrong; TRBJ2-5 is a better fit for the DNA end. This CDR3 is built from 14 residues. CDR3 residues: CASSLRREEETQYF. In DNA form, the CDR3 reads TGTGCCAGCAGTTTGAGAAGGGAGGAAGAGACCCAGTACTTC.

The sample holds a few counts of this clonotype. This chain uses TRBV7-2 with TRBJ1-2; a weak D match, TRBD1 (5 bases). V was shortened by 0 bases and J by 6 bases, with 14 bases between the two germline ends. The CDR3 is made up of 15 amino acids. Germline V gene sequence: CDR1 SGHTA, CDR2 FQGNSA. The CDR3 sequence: CASSLAALQGDGYTF. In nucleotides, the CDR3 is TGTGCCAGCAGCTTAGCGGCTCTACAAGGGGATGGCTACACCTTC.